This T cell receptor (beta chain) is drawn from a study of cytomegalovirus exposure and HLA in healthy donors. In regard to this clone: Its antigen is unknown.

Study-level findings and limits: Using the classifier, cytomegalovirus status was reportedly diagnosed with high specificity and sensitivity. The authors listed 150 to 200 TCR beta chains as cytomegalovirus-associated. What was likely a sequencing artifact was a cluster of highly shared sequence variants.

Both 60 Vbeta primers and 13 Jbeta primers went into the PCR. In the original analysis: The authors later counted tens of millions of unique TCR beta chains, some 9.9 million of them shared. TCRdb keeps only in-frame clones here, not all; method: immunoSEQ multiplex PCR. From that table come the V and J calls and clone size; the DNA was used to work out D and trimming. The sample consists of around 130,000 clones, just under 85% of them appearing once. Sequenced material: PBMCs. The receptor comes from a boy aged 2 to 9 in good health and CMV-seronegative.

CDR3 bases: TGCGCCAGCAGTGAATGGACAGGGAGAAACACCATATATTTT. This gives the protein CASSEWTGRNTIYF. The rearrangement joins TRBV10-1 to TRBJ1-3; 8 nucleotides line up with TRBD1. J was trimmed by 5 bases and V by 3 bases; bases with no gene match: 3. The CDR3 covers 14 residues. CDR1 WNHNN and CDR2 SYGVQD come from the germline V gene (reference sequence).